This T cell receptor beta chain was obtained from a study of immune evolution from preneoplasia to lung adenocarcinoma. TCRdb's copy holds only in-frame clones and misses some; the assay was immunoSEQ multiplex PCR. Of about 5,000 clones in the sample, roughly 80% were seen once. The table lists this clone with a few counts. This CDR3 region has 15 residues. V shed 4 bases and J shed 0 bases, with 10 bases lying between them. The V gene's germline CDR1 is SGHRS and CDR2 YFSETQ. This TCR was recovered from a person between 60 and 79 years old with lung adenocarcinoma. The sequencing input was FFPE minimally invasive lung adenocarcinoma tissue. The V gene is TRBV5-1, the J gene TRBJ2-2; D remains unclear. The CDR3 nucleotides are TGCGCCAGCAGCCGGCCGGATCCGAACACCGGGGAGCTGTTTTTT. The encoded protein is CASSRPDPNTGELFF.